The 27 T cell receptor beta chains presented below share a single source sample, sequenced in a study of CD8 T cells in ankylosing spondylitis. TCRdb reprocessed the 5' RACE reads via MiXCR and lists one record per CDR3 protein. The top ten hold 3.5% to 4.5% of the sample, which has under 250,000 distinct CDR3 sequences, approximately 30% seen once. Source material: blood, either unsorted or a sorted T cell fraction (not recorded which). Receptor source: a male donor with ankylosing spondylitis or in good health (not recorded which).

This clonotype was seen more than once but under ten times. This rearrangement joins TRBV28 to TRBJ2-2, with a weak D call TRBD1 (6 bases). The germline CDR1 and CDR2 sequences are MDHEN and SYDVKM. V was trimmed by 3 bases and J by 4 bases, leaving 12 bases between them. CDR3 size: 15 residues. The CDR3 loop reads CASSFRGPTTGELFF. CDR3 nucleotides: TGTGCCAGCAGTTTCAGGGGCCCGACCACCGGGGAGCTGTTTTTT.

A note on this clonotype: The junction departs from the called germline gene at one end, perhaps through a read error. The rearrangement links TRBV27 to TRBJ2-1; TRBD2 matches at 8 bases. CDR1 is MNHEY, CDR2 SMNVEV, per germline (reference sequence). There are 17 residues in the CDR3. The CDR3 coding sequence is TGTGCCAGCAGTTTAAGGCCGGGACTAGGGGGTCGCAATGAGCATTTCTTC. As protein: CASSLRPGLGGRNEHFF.

The chain joins TRBV28 to TRBJ2-1, with 7 bases lining up with TRBD1. With 4 bases clipped from V and 4 bases from J, the junction kept 10 bases outside the gene matches. Germline CDR1 and CDR2: MDHEN and SYDVKM. This CDR3 spans 16 amino acids. CDR3 coding DNA: TGTGCCAGCAGTTCCCCAGGGACAGCTATATACAATGAGCAGTTCTTC. This encodes CASSSPGTAIYNEQFF.

This clonotype was detected many times. V usage is TRBV20-1 and J usage is TRBJ2-7; 9 bases are shared with TRBD2. With V trimmed by 2 bases and J by 4 bases, 6 bases remained unmatched. CDR3 length equals 14 residues. Germline V gene data show CDR1 as DFQATT and CDR2 as SNEGSKA (reference sequence). The CDR3 DNA reads TGCAGTGCTAGACCCCGGCGGGGGGGATACGAGCAGTACTTC. It is translated as CSARPRRGGYEQYF.

J is TRBJ2-1 and V is TRBV6-5; TRBD2 matches at 14 bases. The CDR3 has 17 amino acids. Trimming took 4 bases from V and 5 from J; bases not matched to a gene: 7. In germline, CDR1 is MNHEY, CDR2 SVGAGI. This CDR3 is CASSSRTSGGLDNEQFF. The CDR3 region has the DNA TGTGCCAGCAGTTCCCGGACTAGCGGGGGGTTGGACAATGAGCAGTTCTTC.

The chain combines TRBV4-1 with TRBJ1-2, with D perhaps matching TRBD1 (5 bases). CDR1 MGHRA and CDR2 YSYEKL come from the germline V gene. CDR3 size: 14 residues. Trimming stripped 4 bases from V and 5 bases from J, with 14 bases between. The CDR3 bases are TGCGCCAGCAGCCTGGGACCGCCGGAATATGGCTACACCTTC. Amino acids: CASSLGPPEYGYTF.

This clonotype was observed a few times. The chain is built from TRBV9 and TRBJ2-1; no definite D call. Between the trimmed V and J ends, which lost 0 bases and 7 bases, there was a span of 5 bases. The length of the CDR3 is 12 residues. Germline lookup yields CDR1 SGDLS and CDR2 YYNGEE. The CDR3 DNA sequence: TGTGCCAGCAGCGTAGCGGTAAATGAGCAGTTCTTC. Protein sequence: CASSVAVNEQFF. Full variable domain (missing parts from reference TRBV9 and TRBJ2-1): DSGVTQTPKHLITATGQRVTLRCSPRSGDLSVYWYQQSLDQGLQFLIQYYNGEERAKGNILERFSAQQFPDLHSELNLSSLELGDSALYFCASSVAVNEQFFGPGTRLTVL.

J is TRBJ1-5 and V is TRBV29-1; possibly TRBD1 for D (5 bases). Trimming shortened V by 7 bases and J by 6 bases, and 13 bases separated the two germline ends. This CDR3 has 12 amino acids. Looked up from germline, CDR1 is SQVTM and CDR2 is ANQGSEA. The CDR3 loop is CSAGDLGQPQHF. The CDR3 region has the DNA TGCAGCGCTGGGGACCTCGGTCAGCCCCAGCATTTT.

The rearrangement links TRBV5-1 to TRBJ2-3; a weak D match, TRBD1 (5 bases). V lost 0 bases and J 6 bases, leaving 14 bases between the germline ends. Germline loops: CDR1 SGHRS, CDR2 YFSETQ. This CDR3 contains 15 residues. CDR3 in DNA: TGCGCCAGCAGCTTGGCCCAACAGAGACAGGATACGCAGTATTTT. Its translation is CASSLAQQRQDTQYF.

This chain links TRBV20-1 with TRBJ2-3, with D possibly being TRBD1 or TRBD2 (6 bases each). Germline CDR1 reads DFQATT; CDR2 reads SNEGSKA (reference sequence). V was shortened by 5 bases and J by 2 bases, with 17 bases between the two germline ends. The CDR3 runs 15 residues. This chain's CDR3 is CSAPWRGIITDTQYF. The CDR3 DNA follows: TGCAGTGCTCCCTGGAGGGGGATAATCACAGATACGCAGTATTTT.

The chain is built from TRBV29-1 and TRBJ2-3; 7 bases fit TRBD1. The germline gives CDR1 SQVTM, CDR2 ANQGSEA. The CDR3 is 12 residues long. V trimming: 6 bases; J trimming: 0 bases; junction bases outside the gene matches: 0. This CDR3 is CSVQGSTDTQYF. CDR3 coding DNA: TGCAGCGTACAGGGGAGCACAGATACGCAGTATTTT.

This clonotype came up a few times. V gene TRBV20-1 combines with J gene TRBJ2-3; no definite D call. Germline V lookup: CDR1 DFQATT, CDR2 SNEGSKA (reference sequence). There are 14 residues in the CDR3. V was trimmed by 3 bases and J by 2 bases, leaving 12 bases between them. CDR3 DNA: TGCAGTGCTAGGGCCAGTATCTCCACAGATACGCAGTATTTT. Protein: CSARASISTDTQYF.

The chain links TRBV10-3 to TRBJ2-1; 10 bases are a match to TRBD2. From germline, CDR1 is ENHRY and CDR2 SYGVKD. With V trimmed by 8 bases and J by 0 bases, 4 bases remained unmatched. The CDR3 consists of 15 residues. CDR3: CAILAGASSYNEQFF. The CDR3, as DNA: TGTGCCATCCTAGCGGGGGCCTCCTCCTACAATGAGCAGTTCTTC.

This clonotype was seen a handful of times. The J gene is TRBJ1-5, the V gene TRBV20-1, with D possibly being TRBD1 (5 bases). Trimming took 5 bases from V and 0 from J, leaving 11 bases between them. The CDR3 sequence is 14 residues long. Germline V gene lookup returns CDR1 DFQATT and CDR2 SNEGSKA (reference sequence). CDR3 DNA sequence: TGCAGTGCTCAGATCCAGGGTAGCAATCAGCCCCAGCATTTT. Translated, it gives CSAQIQGSNQPQHF.

This rearrangement joins TRBV20-1 to TRBJ2-1; D uncertain. V lost 0 bases and J 6 bases, leaving 9 bases between the germline ends. Germline CDR1 and CDR2: DFQATT and SNEGSKA (reference sequence). CDR3 length: 13 amino acids. In DNA form, the CDR3 reads TGCAGTGCTAGAGATCGTCAGGCCAATGAGCAGTTCTTC. It is translated as CSARDRQANEQFF.

This clonotype was counted a few times. At one end the junction does not follow the germline gene, possibly because of a read error. The chain links TRBV7-7 to TRBJ2-3; 11 nucleotides match TRBD2. This CDR3 is built from 15 residues. The V gene's germline CDR1 is SSHAT and CDR2 FNYEAQ (reference sequence). The CDR3 loop is CASSVGLAGSDTQYF. In DNA form, the CDR3 reads TGTGCTAGCAGCGTCGGACTAGCGGGTTCAGATACGCAGTATTTT.

This rearrangement joins TRBV5-5 to TRBJ2-2, with a weak D call TRBD2 (5 bases). CDR3 length: 15 amino acids. Germline-derived CDR1 and CDR2 are SGHKS and YYEKEE (reference sequence). The V and J ends lost 4 bases and 5 bases respectively, with 15 bases between them. The CDR3: CASSVESRVTGELFF. The CDR3 DNA sequence: TGTGCCAGCAGCGTCGAGTCGAGGGTAACCGGGGAGCTGTTTTTT.

This clonotype was picked up a small number of times. The chain joins TRBV29-1 to TRBJ2-5; D may be TRBD1 or TRBD2 (5 bases each). V lost 6 bases to trimming and J lost 1 base, with 9 bases between them. Germline V gene lookup returns CDR1 SQVTM and CDR2 ANQGSEA. This CDR3 comprises 12 residues. The CDR3 region has the DNA TGCAGCGTCCCCGGGACCCAAGAGACCCAGTACTTC. It codes for CSVPGTQETQYF. Full variable domain (remainder filled in from reference TRBV29-1 and TRBJ2-5): SAVISQKPSRDICQRGTSLTIQCQVDSQVTMMFWYRQQPGQSLTLIATANQGSEATYESGFVIDKFPISRPNLTFSTLTVSNMSPEDSSIYLCSVPGTQETQYFGPGTRLLVL.

This chain joins TRBV20-1 and TRBJ2-1; a weak D match, TRBD1 (8 bases). Germline V gives CDR1 DFQATT, CDR2 SNEGSKA (reference sequence). The V gene lost 4 bases and the J gene lost 1 base, with 14 bases spanning the gap. CDR3 length equals 15 residues. The CDR3 protein is CSAKRGDRSYNEQFF. CDR3 coding DNA: TGCAGTGCTAAACGGGGGGACAGGTCCTACAATGAGCAGTTCTTC.

The chain is built from TRBV20-1 and TRBJ2-2, with 8 positions matching TRBD2. The CDR3 runs to 14 residues. The V and J ends lost 3 bases and 0 bases, in that order; junction bases with no gene match: 0. Germline V gene sequence: CDR1 DFQATT, CDR2 SNEGSKA (reference sequence). CDR3 in DNA: TGCAGTGCTAGCGGGGGGGCGAACACCGGGGAGCTGTTTTTT. Residues: CSASGGANTGELFF.

In its sample, this clonotype was seen a few times. This sequence joins TRBV7-2 and TRBJ1-5; D remains ambiguous. CDR1 is SGHTA, CDR2 FQGNSA, per germline. There are 13 residues in the CDR3. V dropped 5 bases and J dropped 7 bases, with 12 bases sitting between them. CDR3 sequence: CASSPLDHQPQHF. The CDR3, as DNA: TGTGCCAGCAGCCCGCTAGATCACCAGCCCCAGCATTTT.

V and J are TRBV12-3 or TRBV12-4 and TRBJ2-7; possibly TRBD2 for D (5 bases). Trimming stripped 5 bases from V and 6 bases from J, with 14 bases between. The length of the CDR3 is 13 residues. The CDR3 reads CASSARRAIEQYF. Here the CDR3 DNA reads TGTGCCAGCAGTGCCCGGCGGGCAATCGAGCAGTACTTC.

The chain couples TRBV29-1 to TRBJ1-3; no reliable D call. Germline V gene sequence: CDR1 SQVTM, CDR2 ANQGSEA. The CDR3 has 14 residues. Trimming shortened V by 2 bases and J by 0 bases, and 8 bases separated the two germline ends. The CDR3 here is CSVEMVDSGNTIYF. DNA of the CDR3: TGCAGCGTTGAAATGGTTGACTCTGGAAACACCATATATTTT.

The gene calls are TRBV5-1 and TRBJ2-3; D ambiguous. Per germline, CDR1 SGHRS and CDR2 YFSETQ. CDR3 length: 14 amino acids. Trimming took 0 bases from V and 3 from J, leaving 8 bases between them. The CDR3 region has the DNA TGCGCCAGCAGCTTGGGGTCCCCTACAGATACGCAGTATTTT. It encodes CASSLGSPTDTQYF.

V and J are TRBV4-1 and TRBJ2-7, with TRBD2 as a possible D gene (6 bases). V was cut by 0 bases and J by 3 bases, with 12 bases left in between. Germline assignment: CDR1 MGHRA and CDR2 YSYEKL. This CDR3 spans 15 amino acids. CDR3 nucleotides: TGCGCCAGCAGCCAAGAAATTCGGGGGTTCTACGAGCAGTACTTC. Protein sequence: CASSQEIRGFYEQYF.

This chain uses TRBV20-1 with TRBJ2-3; the D call may be TRBD1 or TRBD2 (6 bases each). The V end lost 5 bases, the J end lost 6 bases, and 18 bases lay between the germline ends. Germline CDR1 is DFQATT and CDR2 is SNEGSKA (reference sequence). This CDR3 spans 14 amino acids. The CDR3 DNA follows: TGCAGTGCTGATGTCGGAGGGGGTATGGATACGCAGTATTTT. It codes for CSADVGGGMDTQYF.

CDR3 in amino acids: CASRGISEQYF. The CDR3 nucleotides are TGTGCCAGCAGAGGGATTAGCGAGCAGTACTTC. The chain is built from TRBV3-1 and TRBJ2-7; D gene ambiguous. Between the trimmed V and J ends, which lost 6 bases and 6 bases, there was a span of 9 bases. Germline CDR1 is LGHDT and CDR2 is YNNKEL (reference sequence). CDR3 length equals 11 residues.